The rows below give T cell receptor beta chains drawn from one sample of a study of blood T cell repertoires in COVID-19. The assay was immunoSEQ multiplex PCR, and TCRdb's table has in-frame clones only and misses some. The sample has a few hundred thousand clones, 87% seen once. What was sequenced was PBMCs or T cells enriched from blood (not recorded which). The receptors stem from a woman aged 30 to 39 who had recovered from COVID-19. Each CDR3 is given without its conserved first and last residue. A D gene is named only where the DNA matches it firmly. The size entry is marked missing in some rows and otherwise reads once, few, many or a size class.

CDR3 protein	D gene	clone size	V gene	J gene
ASRGMGTEAF	TRBD1	NA	TRBV7-9	TRBJ1-1
ASRPMGGGGLLDTQY	TRBD2	NA	TRBV28	TRBJ2-3
ASSLRGGPTDTQY	NA	once	TRBV5-1	TRBJ2-3
ASSLETSGSGETQY	TRBD2	NA	TRBV5-1	TRBJ2-5
ASSLGYTGANQPQH	TRBD1	NA	TRBV5-6	TRBJ1-5
ASSESGTGGYQPQH	NA	NA	TRBV10-2	TRBJ1-5
ASSQVPGREGTGELF	TRBD2	NA	TRBV4-1	TRBJ2-2
ASSIGGLAADTQY	TRBD2	NA	TRBV19	TRBJ2-3
ASSLVSRANYGYT	NA	NA	TRBV5-1	TRBJ1-2
ASRWGGEQF	TRBD2	NA	TRBV5-1	TRBJ2-1
SGRQIQDTEAF	NA	NA	TRBV29-1	TRBJ1-1
ASSFSMTSGRVANTGELF	TRBD2	NA	TRBV5-1	TRBJ2-2
ASRGQGLSKNIQY	NA	once	TRBV19	TRBJ2-4
ASSFYLAEEQF	TRBD2	NA	TRBV7-2	TRBJ2-1
AWSVHSNQPQH	NA	NA	TRBV30	TRBJ1-5
ASSTSGRLTGELF	TRBD2	NA	TRBV13	TRBJ2-2
ASSPTGTGYSPLH	TRBD1	NA	TRBV7-2	TRBJ1-6
ATSKRQGLTDEQY	NA	NA	TRBV15	TRBJ2-7
ASSQRGDSQETQY	TRBD2	NA	TRBV5-1	TRBJ2-5
ASSSPQTSGPTDTQY	TRBD2	NA	TRBV11-2	TRBJ2-3
ASSPEQSEAF	NA	NA	TRBV18	TRBJ1-1
ASSATPGAGANVLT	NA	NA	TRBV7-9	TRBJ2-6
ASSLEGARQPQH	TRBD1	NA	TRBV3-1/TRBV3-2	TRBJ1-5
ASSDWGPYGYT	NA	NA	TRBV2	TRBJ1-2
SVEFRGGHTEAF	NA	NA	TRBV29-1	TRBJ1-1
ASSVVPTGYEQY	NA	NA	TRBV9	TRBJ2-7
ASSLPEDRGKSPLH	TRBD1	NA	TRBV11-2	TRBJ1-6
ASSLAGTVGEKLF	TRBD1	NA	TRBV7-9	TRBJ1-4
ASSLGQGAMDTEAF	TRBD1	NA	TRBV7-2	TRBJ1-1
ASSLVASGATDTQY	TRBD2	once	TRBV13	TRBJ2-3
ASSLWTGGSYEQY	TRBD1	NA	TRBV7-9	TRBJ2-7
ASSELGQGSGNTIY	TRBD1	once	TRBV2	TRBJ1-3
ASSFLSYEQY	NA	NA	TRBV28	TRBJ2-7
ASSLLGQGLSSYNEQF	TRBD1	once	TRBV14	TRBJ2-1
ASSPTSRPINTEAF	NA	NA	TRBV5-1	TRBJ1-1
ASSLERIGGGYT	TRBD1	once	TRBV5-1	TRBJ1-2
ASSSRGSRATNDQF	NA	once	TRBV7-9	TRBJ2-1